These T cell receptor beta chains were read from a single sample in a study of CD4 T cells in relation to SARS-CoV-2 and coronaviruses. TCRdb's copy holds only in-frame clones and misses some; the assay was immunoSEQ multiplex PCR. Of 55,000 to 70,000 clones in the sample, about 92% are singletons; the top ten hold around 0.21%. Sequenced material: naive CD4+ T cells from PBMCs. The receptors shown here come from a human donor in good health. Each CDR3 is given with its conserved first and last residue. A D gene is named only where the DNA matches it firmly. Size is omitted from some rows. Given values are once, few, many or a class for expanded clones.

j_call clone_size v_call d_call cdr3_aa cdr3_nt
TRBJ2-3 NA TRBV5-6 NA CASGLAGLGTDTQYF TGTGCCAGCGGCCTGGCGGGGCTTGGGACAGATACGCAGTATTTT
TRBJ2-7 NA TRBV24-1 TRBD1 CATSSGTGVEQYF TGTGCCACCTCGTCCGGGACAGGGGTAGAGCAGTACTTC
TRBJ2-7 NA TRBV11-3 NA CASSPGLRGEQYF TGTGCCAGCAGCCCCGGTCTAAGGGGCGAGCAGTACTTC
TRBJ1-2 NA TRBV2 TRBD1 CASRGDRDLLGYTF TGTGCCAGCAGGGGGGACAGAGACTTACTTGGCTACACCTTC
TRBJ1-1 NA TRBV3-1/TRBV3-2 TRBD1 CASSQTRTGGTEAFF TGTGCCAGCAGCCAGACCCGGACAGGCGGCACTGAAGCTTTCTTT
TRBJ2-1 NA TRBV5-1 TRBD2 CASSFRRFAGGPGRYNEQFF TGCGCCAGCAGCTTCCGTCGGTTTGCGGGAGGGCCGGGGAGGTACAATGAGCAGTTCTTC
TRBJ2-2 NA TRBV5-1 TRBD1 CASSWTGENTGELFF TGCGCCAGCAGCTGGACAGGCGAGAACACCGGGGAGCTGTTTTTT
TRBJ1-2 NA TRBV28 NA CASSLEYGYTF TGTGCCAGCAGTTTGGAGTATGGCTACACCTTC
TRBJ1-5 few TRBV10-3 NA CAITIDTSNQPQHF TGTGCCATCACTATAGACACCAGCAATCAGCCCCAGCATTTT
TRBJ2-3 NA TRBV3-1/TRBV3-2 TRBD1 CASSQGDREWGTDTQYF TGTGCCAGCAGCCAAGGGGACAGGGAGTGGGGCACAGATACGCAGTATTTT
TRBJ2-4 NA TRBV28 NA CASSSPPTKNIQYF TGTGCCAGCAGTTCCCCCCCCACCAAAAACATTCAGTACTTC
TRBJ1-4 NA TRBV20-1 NA CSASPGINEKLFF TGCAGTGCTAGTCCCGGAATTAATGAAAAACTGTTTTTT
TRBJ1-6 NA TRBV9 NA CASSVDAQGRSPLHF TGTGCCAGCAGCGTAGACGCACAGGGAAGATCACCCCTCCACTTT
TRBJ2-2 NA TRBV11-2 NA CASSLDPKGDAGELFF TGTGCCAGCAGCTTAGATCCCAAGGGTGACGCCGGGGAGCTGTTTTTT
TRBJ1-1 NA TRBV7-3 NA CASSVTANTEAFF TGTGCCAGCAGCGTGACAGCGAACACTGAAGCTTTCTTT
TRBJ2-5 once TRBV18 TRBD1 CASSLQNYRGRETQYF TGTGCCAGCTCACTACAAAATTACAGGGGGCGAGAGACCCAGTACTTC
TRBJ2-7 NA TRBV21-1 NA CASSRSGSLYEQYF TGTGCCAGCAGCCGAAGCGGGAGTCTCTACGAGCAGTACTTC
TRBJ2-1 NA TRBV29-1 NA CSGSGSSYNEQFF TGCAGCGGTAGCGGAAGCTCCTACAATGAGCAGTTCTTC
TRBJ2-7 NA TRBV3-1/TRBV3-2 TRBD2 CASSLGLATTYEQYF TGTGCCAGCAGCCTCGGACTAGCGACGACCTACGAGCAGTACTTC
TRBJ2-7 NA TRBV30 NA CAWSASYEQYF TGTGCCTGGAGCGCCTCCTACGAGCAGTACTTC
TRBJ2-3 NA TRBV5-4 NA CASSLGGVGTDTQYF TGTGCCAGCAGCCTCGGAGGGGTGGGCACAGATACGCAGTATTTT
TRBJ1-1 NA TRBV27 NA CASRSPVTEAFF TGTGCCAGCAGATCACCCGTTACTGAAGCTTTCTTT
TRBJ1-3 few TRBV19 NA CASSIAGSGNTIYF TGTGCCAGTAGTATAGCTGGATCTGGAAACACCATATATTTT
TRBJ1-4 NA TRBV30 TRBD1 CAWSDRGTLAELFF TGTGCCTGGAGTGACAGGGGAACGCTTGCGGAACTGTTTTTT
TRBJ1-1 NA TRBV18 NA CASSPLGVNTEAFF TGTGCCAGCTCACCACTGGGTGTGAACACTGAAGCTTTCTTT
TRBJ2-5 once TRBV6-5 NA CASSYSGGGAWETQYF TGTGCCAGCAGTTACTCAGGAGGGGGGGCATGGGAGACCCAGTACTTC
TRBJ1-2 NA TRBV30 NA CAWGDQANYGYTF TGTGCCTGGGGGGACCAGGCTAACTATGGCTACACCTTC
TRBJ1-1 NA TRBV3-1/TRBV3-2 NA CASSQDGRDKAFF TGTGCCAGCAGCCAAGATGGGCGGGATAAAGCTTTCTTT
TRBJ2-7 NA TRBV4-1 NA CASSPMGRGSGEVYEQYF TGCGCCAGCAGCCCCATGGGCCGGGGGTCAGGGGAGGTGTACGAGCAGTACTTC
TRBJ2-5 NA TRBV5-4 NA CASSSTTGNQETQYF TGTGCCAGCAGCTCCACAACAGGGAACCAAGAGACCCAGTACTTC
TRBJ2-5 NA TRBV24-1 TRBD1 CATRKTGEETQYF TGTGCCACCAGAAAGACAGGGGAAGAGACCCAGTACTTC
TRBJ1-1 NA TRBV9 NA CASSPVSVTEAFF TGTGCCAGCAGCCCCGTCAGCGTCACTGAAGCTTTCTTT
TRBJ1-2 NA TRBV5-1 NA CASSPTGDYGYTF TGCGCCAGCAGCCCCACCGGGGACTATGGCTACACCTTC
TRBJ2-7 NA TRBV5-1 TRBD2 CASSFQRGGQVYEQYF TGCGCCAGCAGCTTCCAGCGGGGGGGCCAGGTGTACGAGCAGTACTTC
TRBJ2-7 NA TRBV4-1 NA CASSQPLGLGSYEQYF TGCGCCAGCAGCCAACCCCTGGGACTCGGATCCTACGAGCAGTACTTC
TRBJ1-1 NA TRBV15 NA CATHKNPTGSTEAFF TGTGCCACCCACAAAAACCCCACAGGGAGCACTGAAGCTTTCTTT
TRBJ2-7 NA TRBV11-2 TRBD1 CASSVGTGDYEQYF TGTGCCAGCAGCGTCGGGACAGGGGACTACGAGCAGTACTTC
TRBJ2-5 NA TRBV10-3 NA CAIRDGELSRTQYF TGTGCCATCAGAGACGGAGAACTTTCGCGGACCCAGTACTTC
TRBJ2-5 NA TRBV29-1 NA CSVTEGETQYF TGCAGCGTTACCGAAGGGGAGACCCAGTACTTC
TRBJ1-4 NA TRBV20-1 TRBD1 CSASQGVGEKLFF TGCAGTGCTAGTCAGGGGGTAGGGGAAAAACTGTTTTTT
TRBJ1-4 NA TRBV6-5 NA CASRVTATNEKLFF TGTGCCAGCAGAGTGACGGCAACTAATGAAAAACTGTTTTTT
TRBJ2-2 once TRBV3-1/TRBV3-2 NA CASSYRGTGELFF TGTGCCAGCAGCTACCGTGGCACCGGGGAGCTGTTTTTT
TRBJ2-3 NA TRBV5-6 TRBD2 CASSFTGGGADTQYF TGTGCCAGCAGCTTTACGGGAGGGGGGGCAGATACGCAGTATTTT
TRBJ1-4 NA TRBV5-1 NA CASSLGAREEKLFF TGCGCCAGCAGCTTGGGGGCAAGGGAGGAAAAACTGTTTTTT
TRBJ1-2 NA TRBV30 NA CAWRGPPNYGYTF TGTGCCTGGAGGGGACCGCCGAACTATGGCTACACCTTC
TRBJ2-2 NA TRBV19 TRBD1 CASKDSRQGDTGELFF TGTGCCAGTAAAGATTCCCGACAGGGGGACACCGGGGAGCTGTTTTTT
TRBJ1-6 NA TRBV28 TRBD1 CASSLTGTGGAPGNSPLHF TGTGCCAGCAGTTTAACCGGGACAGGGGGCGCTCCGGGAAATTCACCCCTCCACTTT
TRBJ1-6 NA TRBV2 NA CASSGDLNSPLHF TGTGCCAGCAGTGGGGACCTTAATTCACCCCTCCACTTT
TRBJ1-1 few TRBV9 NA CASSVGGTEAFF TGTGCCAGCAGCGTAGGGGGCACTGAAGCTTTCTTT
TRBJ2-1 NA TRBV6-1 NA CASSDGRMGYNEQFF TGTGCCAGCAGTGATGGGAGAATGGGCTACAATGAGCAGTTCTTC
TRBJ2-3 NA TRBV7-2 NA CASSLVGGLLDTQYF TGTGCCAGCAGCTTAGTGGGGGGGCTATTAGATACGCAGTATTTT
TRBJ1-2 NA TRBV14 NA CASSQNTGPYGYTF TGTGCCAGCAGCCAAAACACAGGGCCCTATGGCTACACCTTC